This T cell receptor (beta chain) is from a study of shared clonotypes between healthy human individuals. Whole-study results and caveats: Non-shared clonotypes displayed generation probabilities falling below those of clonotypes present in all four donors.

V dropped 3 bases and J dropped 4 bases, with 9 bases sitting between them. This CDR3 contains 14 residues. Germline V lookup: CDR1 LNHDA, CDR2 SQIVND (reference sequence). To note about this clone: The antigen is unknown.

Measured with immunoSEQ multiplex PCR; TCRdb has only the in-frame clones, and not every one. The sample yields 2.3 million or so clones, approximately 95% seen once. The chain joins TRBV19 to TRBJ2-2; no reliable D call. This TCR derives from a man aged 18 to 30 in good health. Some clones in this sample may be carry-over from other donors' samples. Sequenced sample: naive CD4+ T cells from PBMCs. Subset noted: CD45RA+ positively selected. The CDR3, as DNA: TGTGCCAGTAGTATCGCGGTGGGCACCGGGGAGCTGTTTTTT. Its protein is CASSIAVGTGELFF.